This T cell receptor (beta chain) appears in the sequencing data of a study of blood T cells in healthy people across ages. Study-level results: Percentage of naive T cells showed a strong correlation with TCR beta diversity.

A second PCR of roughly 7 to 11 cycles used a sample-barcoded 5' primer and a J-beta primer mix. One entry per CDR3 protein, called by TCRdb with MiXCR from the 5' RACE reads. The sample has about 1 million distinct CDR3 sequences, under 55% seen once; the top ten hold under 20%. Donors ranged from roughly 6 to 95 years old and were healthy Caucasians in Russia. On this clonotype itself: Its antigen is unknown.

Germline CDR1 reads LGHNA; CDR2 reads YNFKEQ. V lost 3 bases and J lost 3, with 9 bases in between. This CDR3 comprises 13 residues. What was sequenced was blood. The chain carries TRBV4-2 and TRBJ2-7; no firm D call. This receptor was taken from a woman in her sixties in good health. The CDR3 region is CASSHTDGYEQYF. The CDR3, as DNA: TGTGCCAGCAGCCATACCGACGGCTACGAGCAGTACTTC.